The 29 T cell receptor beta chains below all came from one sample that was sequenced in a study of control samples from healthy donors and cancer patients. TCRdb keeps only in-frame clones here, not all; method: immunoSEQ multiplex PCR. The sample carries 90,000 to 130,000 clones, approximately 80% recorded once. Sequencing was done on a sample of blood. The receptors derive from a man aged 18 to 30 in good health.

Only a few counts were recorded for this clone. V gene TRBV5-1 combines with J gene TRBJ1-2, with TRBD1 identical over 9 bases. Looked up from germline, CDR1 is SGHRS and CDR2 is YFSETQ. The CDR3 runs to 15 residues. The ends lost 5 bases at V and 5 bases at J; junction bases unmatched: 10. CDR3 in amino acids: CASSPTGGQGYGYTF. The CDR3 nucleotides are TGCGCCAGCAGTCCTACAGGGGGACAGGGTTATGGCTACACCTTC.

The chain recombines TRBV5-1 with TRBJ2-5, with TRBD2 identical over 8 bases. The CDR3 consists of 16 residues. Germline V gene lookup returns CDR1 SGHRS and CDR2 YFSETQ. V was clipped by 0 bases and J by 5 bases; unmatched bases: 9. In nucleotides, the CDR3 is TGCGCCAGCAGCTTGGCCGGGACTAGACCTCGGGAGACCCAGTACTTC. The encoded protein is CASSLAGTRPRETQYF.

Only a few counts were recorded for this clone. The chain carries TRBV13 and TRBJ1-2, with 8 positions matching TRBD1. Germline trimming cut 5 bases from V and 5 bases from J; bases unmatched to any gene: 4. Per the germline V gene, CDR1 is PRHDT and CDR2 is FYEKMQ (reference sequence). The CDR3 length is 13 residues. CDR3 bases: TGTGCCAGCAGCGCGGGACAGGCATATGGCTACACCTTC. It specifies CASSAGQAYGYTF.

The chain has TRBV19 and TRBJ1-5; TRBD1 is a possible D gene (6 bases). Germline CDR1 LNHDA, CDR2 SQIVND (reference sequence). The V gene lost 5 bases and the J gene lost 0 bases, with 14 bases spanning the gap. The CDR3 length is 16 residues. In nucleotides, the CDR3 is TGTGCCAGTAGTGCGGTAGGGACACCTAGCAATCAGCCCCAGCATTTT. This codes for CASSAVGTPSNQPQHF. Full variable domain (missing parts from reference TRBV19 and TRBJ1-5): DGGITQSPKYLFRKEGQNVTLSCEQNLNHDAMYWYRQDPGQGLRLIYYSQIVNDFQKGDIAEGYSVSREKKESFPLTVTSAQKNPTAFYLCASSAVGTPSNQPQHFGDGTRLSIL.

This clone has more than one count but fewer than ten. The same CDR3 can be traced to other DNA sequences in this sample. CDR3 nucleotides: TGCGCCAGCAGTGAGTCTGGGGGAGGCACTGAAGCTTTCTTT. This codes for CASSESGGGTEAFF. This chain uses TRBV10-1 with TRBJ1-1; D is perhaps TRBD1 (5 bases). CDR1 is WNHNN, CDR2 SYGVQD, per germline (reference sequence). The germline V and J ends were trimmed by 0 bases and 4 bases, with 9 bases remaining between them. CDR3 length equals 14 residues.

The genes are TRBV4-3 and TRBJ2-1; 7 bases are shared with TRBD2. The V segment lost 1 base and the J segment 7 bases; nucleotides outside the gene matches: 10. Germline assignment: CDR1 LGHNA and CDR2 YSLEER. The CDR3 is 16 residues long. The CDR3 DNA reads TGCGCCAGCAGCCAAGCCCTAGCGGTTTCAGGGAATGAGCAGTTCTTC. It codes for CASSQALAVSGNEQFF.

The rearrangement joins TRBV7-2 to TRBJ1-2; no firm D call. In germline, CDR1 is SGHTA, CDR2 FQGNSA. The CDR3 totals 13 residues. V shed 5 bases and J shed 8 bases, with 15 bases lying between them. The CDR3 loop reads CASSSGVGGGYTF. The CDR3 region has the DNA TGTGCCAGCAGCAGCGGAGTCGGCGGGGGCTACACCTTC.

This clone was seen only a few times. The chain links TRBV9 to TRBJ2-1, with TRBD2 as a possible D gene (6 bases). V shed 0 bases and J shed 10 bases, with 11 bases lying between them. The CDR3 runs 13 residues. Germline V lookup: CDR1 SGDLS, CDR2 YYNGEE. The CDR3 loop is CASSVVVEGEQFF. CDR3 bases: TGTGCCAGCAGCGTAGTAGTGGAGGGGGAGCAGTTCTTC.

The chain employs TRBV28 and TRBJ1-2, with TRBD1 matching over 7 bases. With 4 bases clipped from V and 8 bases from J, the junction kept 13 bases outside the gene matches. Germline lookup yields CDR1 MDHEN and CDR2 SYDVKM. This CDR3 has 15 amino acids. The CDR3 nucleotides are TGTGCCAGCAGTTCCGGGGCGACAGGGATTCGCGGCTACACCTTC. Translating gives CASSSGATGIRGYTF.

The chain is built from TRBV9 and TRBJ2-1; 8 positions agree with TRBD2. The CDR3 runs 15 residues. Germline CDR1 SGDLS, CDR2 YYNGEE. V trimming: 4 bases; J trimming: 7 bases; junction bases outside the gene matches: 10. Here the CDR3 reads CASSRGTTGGNEQFF. The DNA for the CDR3 is TGTGCCAGCAGCCGGGGCACGACGGGAGGGAATGAGCAGTTCTTC.

The gene calls are TRBV5-4 and TRBJ1-2, with TRBD1 matching 7 bases. This CDR3 spans 13 amino acids. Germline CDR1 and CDR2: SGHNT and YYREEE (reference sequence). Trimming removed 3 bases from V and 5 bases from J; junction bases left unmatched: 4. The CDR3 nucleotides read TGTGCCAGCAGCTGGGACAGTCTTTATGGCTACACCTTC. Translated, it gives CASSWDSLYGYTF.

CDR3 sequence (DNA): TGTGCCAGCAGCCCAGCCCCCCACAGGGGGAACACCGGGGAGCTGTTTTTT. It specifies CASSPAPHRGNTGELFF. V usage is TRBV5-4 and J usage is TRBJ2-2; 7 bases match TRBD1. The J segment lost 1 base and the V segment lost 4 bases, leaving 10 bases of the junction unmatched. This CDR3 is built from 17 residues. Germline loops: CDR1 SGHNT, CDR2 YYREEE (reference sequence).

This chain connects TRBV15 to TRBJ2-6; D is unresolved. There are 17 residues in the CDR3. V lost 0 bases and J 0 bases, leaving 9 bases between the germline ends. Germline assignment: CDR1 LNHNV and CDR2 YYDKDF (reference sequence). In DNA form, the CDR3 reads TGTGCCACCAGCAGAGAGCCTCTGTCCTCTGGGGCCAACGTCCTGACTTTC. It translates to CATSREPLSSGANVLTF.

The chain combines TRBV5-4 with TRBJ2-7; 7 bases align to TRBD1. Germline assignment: CDR1 SGHNT and CDR2 YYREEE (reference sequence). The CDR3 is made up of 13 amino acids. With 4 bases clipped from V and 4 bases from J, the junction kept 5 bases outside the gene matches. CDR3 DNA: TGTGCCAGCAGCCGGGACAGACCATACGAGCAGTACTTC. It yields the protein CASSRDRPYEQYF.

This rearrangement joins TRBV6-5 to TRBJ2-2, with 8 bases that match TRBD1. J lost 8 bases, V lost 6 bases, and 5 bases had no gene match. The CDR3 loop spans 13 amino acids. Looked up from germline, CDR1 is MNHEY and CDR2 is SVGAGI. CDR3 in amino acids: CASSLTGAGELFF. The DNA for the CDR3 is TGTGCCAGCAGCCTGACAGGGGCGGGGGAGCTGTTTTTT.

The CDR3 region is CASSSTGGLNYGYTF. Here the CDR3 DNA reads TGTGCCAGCAGCTCCACAGGGGGTCTAAACTATGGCTACACCTTC. The gene calls are TRBV7-9 and TRBJ1-2, with TRBD1 matching over 8 bases. CDR1 is SEHNR and CDR2 is FQNEAQ in the germline V gene (reference sequence). This CDR3 is 15 amino acids long. Unmatched junction bases numbered 6, after V lost 4 bases and J lost 2 bases.

CDR3 sequence: CASSPLGWFRIGADTQYF. DNA for the CDR3: TGTGCCAGCAGTCCCCTAGGGTGGTTCAGAATTGGCGCAGATACGCAGTATTTT. V usage is TRBV6-6 and J usage is TRBJ2-3; the D is unclear. The ends were cut back, 5 bases at V and 4 bases at J, with 25 bases in the middle. CDR1 and CDR2 from the germline V gene are MNHNY and SVGAGI (reference sequence). The CDR3 totals 18 residues.

V is TRBV9 and J is TRBJ2-5, with 15 bases fitting TRBD2. CDR1 is SGDLS, CDR2 YYNGEE, per germline. This CDR3 has 20 amino acids. V dropped 0 bases and J dropped 5; count of bases not matched to a gene: 14. This chain's CDR3 is CASSVGRRTSGGVLGETQYF. CDR3 DNA sequence: TGTGCCAGCAGCGTAGGCCGGCGGACTAGCGGGGGGGTATTAGGGGAGACCCAGTACTTC.

The gene calls are TRBV29-1 and TRBJ2-2; D tentatively reads TRBD1 or TRBD2 (5 bases each). The CDR3 covers 13 residues. Trimming took 4 bases from V and 6 from J, leaving 12 bases between them. Germline V gives CDR1 SQVTM, CDR2 ANQGSEA. For the CDR3, the DNA is TGCAGCGTTGGATGGGGGACGGCCGGGGAGCTGTTTTTT. Protein sequence: CSVGWGTAGELFF.

This clone was counted a few times. The rearrangement joins TRBV29-1 to TRBJ2-6; D is unresolved. Between the trimmed V and J ends, which lost 3 bases and 0 bases, there was a span of 3 bases. Germline V gene lookup returns CDR1 SQVTM and CDR2 ANQGSEA. The length of the CDR3 is 13 residues. Here the CDR3 DNA reads TGCAGCGTTGACAGCTCTGGGGCCAACGTCCTGACTTTC. This codes for CSVDSSGANVLTF.

The chain links TRBV7-2 to TRBJ2-3; D ambiguous. V was cut by 3 bases and J by 0 bases, with 16 bases left in between. This CDR3 contains 17 residues. CDR1 is SGHTA, CDR2 FQGNSA, per germline. Here the CDR3 DNA reads TGTGCCAGCAGCTTCAGGCCAGAATCCCACAGCACAGATACGCAGTATTTT. This gives the protein CASSFRPESHSTDTQYF.

Written as DNA, the CDR3 is TGTGCCAGTAGTATTCGTGGGGGGGGGCAAGATACGCAGTATTTT. Translated, it gives CASSIRGGGQDTQYF. The gene calls are TRBV19 and TRBJ2-3; tentatively, D is TRBD2 (7 bases). Germline lookup yields CDR1 LNHDA and CDR2 SQIVND (reference sequence). The CDR3 totals 15 residues. Trimming stripped 3 bases from V and 5 bases from J, with 15 bases between.

V is TRBV3-1 (or the pseudogene TRBV3-2) and J is TRBJ1-1; D is perhaps TRBD1 (5 bases). CDR1 and CDR2 from the germline V gene are LGHDT and YNNKEL (reference sequence). This CDR3 is built from 16 residues. The V end was cut by 0 bases, the J end by 4 bases, with 15 bases between. The CDR3 DNA reads as TGTGCCAGCAGCCAAGAGATGAGGGACCTCCCCACTGAAGCTTTCTTT. This codes for CASSQEMRDLPTEAFF.

V gene TRBV10-3 combines with J gene TRBJ1-2; the D is unclear. The V and J ends lost 0 bases and 5 bases respectively, with 7 bases between them. This CDR3 is 13 amino acids long. Germline V lookup: CDR1 ENHRY, CDR2 SYGVKD. This CDR3 reads CAISESFRYGYTF. The CDR3 region has the DNA TGTGCCATCAGTGAGTCGTTCCGATATGGCTACACCTTC.

V and J are TRBV5-1 and TRBJ1-2; maybe TRBD1 (6 bases). Looked up from germline, CDR1 is SGHRS and CDR2 is YFSETQ. The CDR3 consists of 13 residues. The V gene lost 0 bases and the J gene lost 8 bases, with 11 bases spanning the gap. The CDR3 bases are TGCGCCAGCAGCTTGGCAGGGGACGGGGGCTACACCTTC. Protein sequence: CASSLAGDGGYTF.

CDR3 sequence reads: CASSYPGRVGTEAFF. CDR3 in DNA: TGTGCCAGCAGTTACCCTGGGAGGGTAGGAACTGAAGCTTTCTTT. The V gene is TRBV6-2 or TRBV6-3, the J gene TRBJ1-1; D uncertain. Germline CDR1 is MNHEY and CDR2 is SVGEGT. V lost 2 bases and J lost 5, with 15 bases in between. The CDR3 length is 15 residues.

The chain uses TRBV7-9 and TRBJ1-2; D gene unclear. This CDR3 has 13 amino acids. CDR1 is SEHNR, CDR2 FQNEAQ, per germline (reference sequence). Deletions cut 5 bases from V and 7 bases from J, with 14 bases between. CDR3 loop: CASSPGPWGGYTF. The CDR3 nucleotides read TGTGCCAGCAGCCCAGGCCCTTGGGGTGGCTACACCTTC.

The chain uses TRBV7-8 and TRBJ1-1; TRBD1 might be the D (6 bases). CDR3 size: 14 residues. The germline gives CDR1 SGHVS, CDR2 FQNEAQ. The germline V and J ends were trimmed by 5 bases and 1 base, with 11 bases remaining between them. Written as DNA, the CDR3 is TGTGCCAGCAGCACCCGGACAGAGAACACTGAAGCTTTCTTT. This gives the protein CASSTRTENTEAFF.

The chain couples TRBV5-4 to TRBJ2-5; D unresolved. V lost 3 bases and J lost 1, with 13 bases in between. CDR3 length: 15 residues. Germline-derived CDR1 and CDR2 are SGHNT and YYREEE (reference sequence). CDR3 sequence: CASSWAHGPQETQYF. In DNA form, the CDR3 reads TGTGCCAGCAGCTGGGCCCATGGTCCCCAAGAGACCCAGTACTTC.